These 26 T cell receptor beta chains were sequenced from one sample in a study of patients and donors after allogeneic stem cell transplantation. TCRdb reprocessed the RT-PCR reads via MiXCR and lists one record per CDR3 protein. Of 900,000 to 1,000,000 distinct CDR3 sequences listed, roughly 18% are singletons. The sample was blood, either unsorted or a sorted T cell fraction (not recorded which). These receptors came from a human donor who was either an allogeneic HSCT recipient or a stem cell or donor lymphocyte infusion donor (not recorded which). It is not recorded whose cells these are; they may come from a transplant donor.

This chain connects TRBV18 to TRBJ2-5; D might be TRBD1 (5 bases). The CDR3 contains 16 residues. The germline gives CDR1 KGHSH, CDR2 LQKENI. V was pared by 0 bases and J by 0 bases, with 11 bases between. As DNA, the CDR3 is TGTGCCAGCTCACCACCGTGGGCAGGGAACCAAGAGACCCAGTACTTC. This sequence encodes CASSPPWAGNQETQYF.

This clonotype was observed at least ten times. The J gene is TRBJ2-7, the V gene TRBV12-3 or TRBV12-4, with 10 positions matching TRBD1. The CDR3 has 15 residues. V lost 6 bases to trimming and J lost 4 bases; unmatched junction nucleotides: 9. The CDR3 reads CASSYFRDRGYEQYF. CDR3 nucleotide sequence: TGTGCCAGCAGCTACTTCAGGGACAGGGGTTACGAGCAGTACTTC.

There are a few counts of this clonotype. The chain employs TRBV2 and TRBJ1-2; TRBD1 is a possible D gene (6 bases). CDR3 size: 14 residues. V lost 8 bases to trimming and J lost 2 bases, with 15 bases between them. Germline assignment: CDR1 SNHLY and CDR2 FYNNEI. CDR3 in amino acids: CASPTGPQNYGYTF. For the CDR3, the DNA is TGTGCCAGCCCGACAGGCCCCCAGAACTATGGCTACACCTTC.

Many counts were recorded for this clonotype. V and J are TRBV5-1 and TRBJ1-6, with 9 bases aligning to TRBD1. Germline loops: CDR1 SGHRS, CDR2 YFSETQ. The V and J ends lost 4 bases and 7 bases, in that order; junction bases with no gene match: 6. There are 15 residues in the CDR3. CDR3: CASSPRTGENSPLHF. CDR3 coding DNA: TGCGCCAGCAGCCCCAGGACAGGGGAAAATTCACCCCTCCACTTT.

This clonotype was recorded a few times. The genes are TRBV12-3 or TRBV12-4 and TRBJ2-5, with a weak D call TRBD1 (5 bases). The CDR3 sequence is 16 residues long. With 3 bases removed from V and 2 bases from J, the gap between germline ends came to 16 bases. For the CDR3, the DNA is TGTGCCAGCAGTTTGGGGATCAAGGGGAATCAAGAGACCCAGTACTTC. Its translation is CASSLGIKGNQETQYF.

This clonotype occurred a few times. The rearrangement joins TRBV5-1 to TRBJ2-3; unclear D gene. The CDR3 has 11 residues. V was pared by 4 bases and J by 10 bases, with 10 bases between. The germline CDR1 and CDR2 sequences are SGHRS and YFSETQ. Written as DNA, the CDR3 is TGCGCCAGCAGCCAGATGGTCGCGCAGTATTTT. Protein product: CASSQMVAQYF.

There are a few counts of this clonotype. The rearrangement links TRBV7-8 to TRBJ2-5; D possibly uses TRBD1 or TRBD2 (5 bases each). Germline CDR1 reads SGHVS; CDR2 reads FQNEAQ. V lost 8 bases and J 0 bases, leaving 16 bases between the germline ends. CDR3 length: 15 amino acids. The CDR3 nucleotides read TGTGCCAGCTCTACCGGGGCCACCTACCAAGAGACCCAGTACTTC. It specifies CASSTGATYQETQYF.

This clonotype was seen a handful of times. The V and J genes are TRBV5-1 and TRBJ1-2; D might be TRBD1 (5 bases). V was trimmed by 2 bases and J by 4 bases, leaving 12 bases between them. Germline lookup yields CDR1 SGHRS and CDR2 YFSETQ. The CDR3 is 14 residues long. CDR3: CASSFGTESYGYTF. The DNA of the CDR3 is TGCGCCAGCAGCTTCGGGACGGAGAGCTATGGCTACACCTTC.

This chain joins TRBV2 and TRBJ2-5, with D unclear. V was cut by 3 bases and J by 5 bases, with 10 bases left in between. The CDR3 runs 13 residues. From germline, CDR1 is SNHLY and CDR2 FYNNEI. The CDR3 DNA sequence: TGTGCCAGCAGTGAGGGTCTCCGGGAGACCCAGTACTTC. Amino acid sequence: CASSEGLRETQYF.

This clonotype has just a few counts. The chain recombines TRBV12-3 or TRBV12-4 with TRBJ2-3, with 7 bases lining up with TRBD2. Trimming cost V 1 base and J 6 bases; bases outside gene matches: 7. The CDR3 totals 15 residues. The CDR3 coding sequence is TGTGCCAGCAGTTTAGGGGGGGGTCCACTTGATACGCAGTATTTT. Translated, it gives CASSLGGGPLDTQYF.

This clonotype has only a few counts. The chain employs TRBV13 and TRBJ2-5, with D unclear. CDR3 size: 15 residues. V dropped 1 base and J dropped 2 bases, with 11 bases sitting between them. Germline CDR1 PRHDT, CDR2 FYEKMQ (reference sequence). This chain's CDR3 is CASSLVGIDQETQYF. As DNA, the CDR3 is TGTGCCAGCAGCTTAGTAGGGATCGATCAAGAGACCCAGTACTTC.

This clonotype occurred a few times. The chain carries TRBV9 and TRBJ2-3; the match to TRBD1 covers 7 bases. In germline, CDR1 is SGDLS, CDR2 YYNGEE. V trimming: 1 base; J trimming: 2 bases; junction bases outside the gene matches: 7. The CDR3 runs to 16 residues. CDR3: CASSVRGQPVTDTQYF. The CDR3, as DNA: TGTGCCAGCAGCGTAAGGGGACAGCCTGTCACAGATACGCAGTATTTT.

This clonotype came up a few times. This sequence joins TRBV29-1 and TRBJ2-7; 9 bases agree with TRBD1. Germline CDR1 and CDR2: SQVTM and ANQGSEA. CDR3 length: 14 residues. V trimming: 4 bases; J trimming: 2 bases; junction bases outside the gene matches: 6. The CDR3 DNA is TGCAGCGTTGTCGGGACAGGGCTTCCCTACGAGCAGTACTTC. Translated, it gives CSVVGTGLPYEQYF.

This clonotype has only a few counts. The rearrangement uses TRBV5-6 and TRBJ2-7; D is ambiguous. V was shortened by 4 bases and J by 2 bases, with 13 bases between the two germline ends. The length of the CDR3 is 14 residues. Germline V gene data show CDR1 as SGHDT and CDR2 as YYEEEE. The CDR3 DNA is TGTGCCAGCAGCCTCATTTCGGCTACCTACGAGCAGTACTTC. Encoded protein: CASSLISATYEQYF.

This clonotype has a handful of counts. The chain is built from TRBV4-1 and TRBJ1-2; D may be TRBD1 (5 bases). The CDR3 covers 15 residues. Germline V CDR1 and CDR2: MGHRA, YSYEKL. V gave up 0 bases and J gave up 4 bases, with 12 bases separating them. DNA of the CDR3: TGCGCCAGCAGCCAAGATACGGGGCATGGCTATGGCTACACCTTC. It encodes CASSQDTGHGYGYTF.

This clonotype appeared a few times. V is TRBV6-5 and J is TRBJ2-7; D is possibly TRBD2 (6 bases). Germline lookup yields CDR1 MNHEY and CDR2 SVGAGI. The CDR3 extends over 16 amino acids. V lost 2 bases to trimming and J lost 4 bases, with 18 bases between them. The CDR3 DNA is TGTGCCAGCAGTTACCATGGAGGGACGGGGGTATACGAGCAGTACTTC. This encodes CASSYHGGTGVYEQYF.

This clonotype was detected only a few times. V usage is TRBV7-9 and J usage is TRBJ2-3; D remains ambiguous. This CDR3 has 14 residues. CDR1 is SEHNR, CDR2 FQNEAQ, per germline (reference sequence). V was trimmed by 4 bases and J by 0 bases, leaving 8 bases between them. CDR3 amino acids: CASSSEVSTDTQYF. The CDR3 coding sequence is TGTGCCAGCAGCTCTGAGGTTAGCACAGATACGCAGTATTTT. Together with reference TRBV7-9 and TRBJ2-3, the CDR3 gives the full variable domain: DTGVSQNPRHKITKRGQNVTFRCDPISEHNRLYWYRQTLGQGPEFLTYFQNEAQLEKSRLLSDRFSAERPKGSFSTLEIQRTEQGDSAMYLCASSSEVSTDTQYFGPGTRLTVL.

CDR3 loop: CASSPTWDLPRAYSPLHF. The CDR3 bases are TGTGCCAGCAGCCCTACGTGGGACCTTCCTAGGGCGTATTCACCCCTCCACTTT. The chain couples TRBV11-1 to TRBJ1-6; D perhaps matches TRBD1 (5 bases). Germline V gives CDR1 SGHAT, CDR2 FQDESV (reference sequence). The V end was cut by 5 bases, the J end by 8 bases, with 25 bases between. CDR3 length: 18 residues.

In the case of this clonotype: A read error may account for a junction end that differs from germline. V usage is TRBV12-3 or TRBV12-4 and J usage is TRBJ2-7; D ambiguous. CDR3 size: 16 residues. CDR3 DNA sequence: TGTGCCAGCACCTCTCGCGGCTCCGCACCTTCCTCCGAGCAGTACTTC. Amino acid sequence: CASTSRGSAPSSEQYF.

The chain employs TRBV12-3 or TRBV12-4 and TRBJ2-5; D perhaps matches TRBD1 (6 bases). CDR3 length: 15 amino acids. The ends were cut back, 4 bases at V and 5 bases at J, with 17 bases in the middle. DNA of the CDR3: TGTGCCAGCAGTTCCCTTCGGGTGAGGGGGGAGACCCAGTACTTC. Residues: CASSSLRVRGETQYF.

There are many counts of this clonotype. The V and J genes are TRBV6-5 and TRBJ2-2; 10 bases map to TRBD2. This CDR3 comprises 16 residues. Losses at the gene ends were 6 bases for V and 1 base for J; bases not matched to a gene: 5. Germline loops: CDR1 MNHEY, CDR2 SVGAGI. For the CDR3, the DNA is TGTGCCAGCAGCTACCGGACTAGCGGGAACACCGGGGAGCTGTTTTTT. The encoded protein is CASSYRTSGNTGELFF.

This chain connects TRBV2 to TRBJ2-2; weak D call: TRBD1 (5 bases). This CDR3 region has 15 residues. Germline lookup yields CDR1 SNHLY and CDR2 FYNNEI. V lost 10 bases and J 0 bases, leaving 15 bases between the germline ends. CDR3 loop: CANAETAANTGELFF. CDR3 DNA sequence: TGTGCCAACGCCGAGACAGCCGCGAACACCGGGGAGCTGTTTTTT.

The table lists this clonotype with a few counts. CDR3 region: CASSLWREGSDIQYF. The CDR3 DNA reads as TGTGCCAGCAGCTTATGGCGGGAAGGGTCAGACATTCAGTACTTC. The chain is built from TRBV7-9 and TRBJ2-4; tentatively, D is TRBD2 (6 bases). CDR3 size: 15 residues. The V gene's germline CDR1 is SEHNR and CDR2 FQNEAQ (reference sequence). V dropped 2 bases and J dropped 8 bases, with 16 bases sitting between them.

This clonotype was found a few times. The DNA is left out, because the CDR3 cannot be placed on it with certainty; the CDR3 is given as TCRdb lists it. CDR3 in amino acids: CSASRATNEKLFFF. The chain couples TRBV20-1 to TRBJ1-4; TRBD1, the table's D call, lacks a check against the DNA. The CDR3 is 14 amino acids long, termini counted. Germline values: CDR1 DFQATT, CDR2 SNEGSKA (reference sequence).

This chain uses TRBV14 with TRBJ1-2; D is ambiguous. Looked up from germline, CDR1 is SGHDN and CDR2 is FVKESK. The CDR3 consists of 14 residues. V lost 4 bases and J lost 4, with 13 bases in between. CDR3 residues: CASSPFQAGYGYTF. The CDR3 DNA is TGTGCCAGCAGCCCCTTCCAGGCGGGCTATGGCTACACCTTC.

In this sample, this clonotype turned up a few times. The V and J genes are TRBV4-1 and TRBJ2-7, with D possibly TRBD1 on 5 matching bases. The CDR3 runs to 12 residues. Germline lookup yields CDR1 MGHRA and CDR2 YSYEKL. V lost 4 bases and J 9 bases, leaving 13 bases between the germline ends. Written as DNA, the CDR3 is TGCGCCAGCAGCCCCCCAGGGTATCGGCAGTACTTC. This gives the protein CASSPPGYRQYF.